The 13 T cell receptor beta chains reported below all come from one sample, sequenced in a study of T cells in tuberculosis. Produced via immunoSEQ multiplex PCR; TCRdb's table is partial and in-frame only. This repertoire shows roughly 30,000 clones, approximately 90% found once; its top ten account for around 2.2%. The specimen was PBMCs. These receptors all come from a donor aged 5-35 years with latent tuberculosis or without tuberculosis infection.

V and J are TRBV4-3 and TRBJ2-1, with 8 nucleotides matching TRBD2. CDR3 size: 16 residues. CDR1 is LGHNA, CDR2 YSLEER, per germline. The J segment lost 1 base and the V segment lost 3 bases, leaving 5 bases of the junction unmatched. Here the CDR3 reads CASSQAGGGSYNEQFF. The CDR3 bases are TGCGCCAGCAGCCAGGCGGGAGGCGGATCCTACAATGAGCAGTTCTTC.

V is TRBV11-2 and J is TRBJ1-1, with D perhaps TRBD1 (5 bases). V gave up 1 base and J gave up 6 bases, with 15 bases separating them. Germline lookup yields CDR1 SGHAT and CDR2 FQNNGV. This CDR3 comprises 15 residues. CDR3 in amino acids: CASSLGPGMGSEAFF. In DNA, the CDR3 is TGTGCCAGCAGCTTAGGCCCAGGGATGGGCTCTGAAGCTTTCTTT.

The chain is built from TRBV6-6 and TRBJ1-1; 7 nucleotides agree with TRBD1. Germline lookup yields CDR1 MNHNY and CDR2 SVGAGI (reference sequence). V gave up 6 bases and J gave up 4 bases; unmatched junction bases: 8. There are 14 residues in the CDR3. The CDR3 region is CASSPEPGGTEAFF. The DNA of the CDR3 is TGTGCCAGCAGCCCCGAGCCAGGGGGCACTGAAGCTTTCTTT.

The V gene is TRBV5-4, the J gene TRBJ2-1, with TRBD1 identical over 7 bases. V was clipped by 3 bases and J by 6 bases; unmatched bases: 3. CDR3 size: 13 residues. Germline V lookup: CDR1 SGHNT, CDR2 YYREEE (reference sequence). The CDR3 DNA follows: TGTGCCAGCAGCTGGGGACAGATCAATGAGCAGTTCTTC. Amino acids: CASSWGQINEQFF.

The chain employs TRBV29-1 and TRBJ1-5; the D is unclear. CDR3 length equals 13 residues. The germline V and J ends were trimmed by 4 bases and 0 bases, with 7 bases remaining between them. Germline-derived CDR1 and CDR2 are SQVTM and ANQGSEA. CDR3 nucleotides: TGCAGCGTTGCCGGGGATAGCAATCAGCCCCAGCATTTT. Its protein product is CSVAGDSNQPQHF. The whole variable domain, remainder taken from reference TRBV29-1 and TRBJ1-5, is SAVISQKPSRDICQRGTSLTIQCQVDSQVTMMFWYRQQPGQSLTLIATANQGSEATYESGFVIDKFPISRPNLTFSTLTVSNMSPEDSSIYLCSVAGDSNQPQHFGDGTRLSIL.

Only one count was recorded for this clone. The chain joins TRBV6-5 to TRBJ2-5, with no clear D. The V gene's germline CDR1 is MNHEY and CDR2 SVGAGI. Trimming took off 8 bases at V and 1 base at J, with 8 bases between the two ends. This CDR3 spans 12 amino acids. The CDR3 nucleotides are TGTGCCAGCCGCGGCAGCCAAGAGACCCAGTACTTC. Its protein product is CASRGSQETQYF.

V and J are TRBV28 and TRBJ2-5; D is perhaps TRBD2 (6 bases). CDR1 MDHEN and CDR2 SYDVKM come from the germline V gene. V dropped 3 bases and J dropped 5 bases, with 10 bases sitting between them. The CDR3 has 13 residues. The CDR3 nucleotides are TGTGCCAGCAGTTTCCGGGACTGGGAGACCCAGTACTTC. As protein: CASSFRDWETQYF.

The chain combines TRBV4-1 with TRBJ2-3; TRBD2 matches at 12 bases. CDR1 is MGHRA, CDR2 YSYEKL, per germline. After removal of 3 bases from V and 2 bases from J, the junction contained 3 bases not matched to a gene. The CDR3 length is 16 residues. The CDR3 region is CASSQLAGGPTDTQYF. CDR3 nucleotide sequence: TGCGCCAGCAGCCAGCTAGCGGGAGGGCCCACAGATACGCAGTATTTT.

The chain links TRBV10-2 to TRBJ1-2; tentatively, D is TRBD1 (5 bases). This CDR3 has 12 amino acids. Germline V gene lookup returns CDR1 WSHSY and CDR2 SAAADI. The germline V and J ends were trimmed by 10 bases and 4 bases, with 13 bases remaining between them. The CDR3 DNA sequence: TGCGCCACGGACCAGGGCCGCTATGGCTACACCTTC. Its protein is CATDQGRYGYTF.

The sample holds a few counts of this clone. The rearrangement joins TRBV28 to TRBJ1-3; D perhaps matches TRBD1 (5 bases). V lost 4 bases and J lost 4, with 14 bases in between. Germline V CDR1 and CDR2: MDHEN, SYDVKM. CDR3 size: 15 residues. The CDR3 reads CASSSWGSRGNTIYF. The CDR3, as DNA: TGTGCCAGCAGTTCGTGGGGCAGTCGAGGAAACACCATATATTTT. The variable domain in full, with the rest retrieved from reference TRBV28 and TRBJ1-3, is DVKVTQSSRYLVKRTGEKVFLECVQDMDHENMFWYRQDPGLGLRLIYFSYDVKMKEKGDIPEGYSVSREKKERFSLILESASTNQTSMYLCASSSWGSRGNTIYFGEGSWLTVV.

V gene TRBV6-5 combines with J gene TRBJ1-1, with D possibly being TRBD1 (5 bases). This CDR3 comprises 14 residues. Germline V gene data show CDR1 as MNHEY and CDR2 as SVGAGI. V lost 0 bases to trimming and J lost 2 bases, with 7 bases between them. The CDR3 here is CASSYSRANTEAFF. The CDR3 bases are TGTGCCAGCAGTTACTCCAGGGCTAACACTGAAGCTTTCTTT.

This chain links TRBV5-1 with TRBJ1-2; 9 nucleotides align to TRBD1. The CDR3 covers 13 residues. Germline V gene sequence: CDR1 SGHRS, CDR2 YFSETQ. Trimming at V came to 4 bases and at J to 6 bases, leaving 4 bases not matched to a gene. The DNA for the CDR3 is TGCGCCAGCAGCGCAAGACAGGGGGATGGCTACACCTTC. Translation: CASSARQGDGYTF.

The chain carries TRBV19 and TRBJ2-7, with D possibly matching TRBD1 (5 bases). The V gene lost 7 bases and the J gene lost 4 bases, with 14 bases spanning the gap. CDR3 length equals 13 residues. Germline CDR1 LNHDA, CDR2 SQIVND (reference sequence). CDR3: CASNEGVGYEQYF. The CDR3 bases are TGTGCCAGTAACGAAGGGGTGGGGTACGAGCAGTACTTC.